This TCR beta chain was profiled in a study of beta chain features in type 1 diabetes. Study-level points and caveats: High TCR expression in some cells could lead to their over-representation in cDNA sequencing.

In its sample, this clone was seen a few times. As yet, its antigen is unknown. Losses at the gene ends were 6 bases for V and 1 base for J; bases not matched to a gene: 10. CDR1 is MDHEN and CDR2 is SYDVKM in the germline V gene. The CDR3 contains 16 residues. Central memory, naive, regulatory and stem cell-like memory CD4+ cells were sorted by CD45RO/CCR7/CD25/CD127/CD95/CD27. The whole isolated RNA underwent reverse transcription, so sequencing captured expressed TCRB transcripts. The data were produced by immunoSEQ multiplex PCR, yet TCRdb's version contains in-frame clones alone and is incomplete. The profile covers some 330,000 clones, with 11% appearing a single time and over 0.015% taken by the ten largest.

The V call is TRBV28, the J call TRBJ1-1; 8 nucleotides line up with TRBD1. Sequencing input: naive CD4+ T cells from blood. The sequence derives from a woman in her 30s in good health. The CDR3 region is CASRRIPGTGNTEAFF. The CDR3 DNA is TGTGCCAGCAGACGTATCCCCGGGACAGGGAACACTGAAGCTTTCTTT.